This T cell receptor (beta chain) was recovered during a study of tumor and adjacent non-tumor tissue in lung cancer. This clonotype was recorded once. A junction end diverges from the germline sequence, so it may reflect a read error. Looked up from germline, CDR1 is SGHDT and CDR2 is YYEEEE. This CDR3 is built from 14 residues. This sample's RNA came from whole unsorted tissue. A modified ARM-PCR protocol with three rounds of nested PCR amplified TCRbeta. TCRdb passed the multiplex PCR reads through MiXCR, listing each CDR3 protein once. The table has under 250,000 distinct CDR3 sequences, 60% to 85% seen once.

Sequenced input: lung tumor tissue. The source of this sequence is a man aged 60-69 years with non-small cell lung cancer. This chain links TRBV5-6 with TRBJ1-1; maybe TRBD1 (6 bases). CDR3 residues: CTSSFQGRNTEAFF. CDR3 bases: TGTACCAGCAGCTTTCAGGGGCGGAACACTGAAGCTTTCTTT.